The next 4 T cell receptor beta chains were all read from a single sample in a study of blood T cell repertoires in COVID-19 (dated by TCRdb to the early 2020s). The protocol used for the library was the immunoSEQ multiplex PCR assay. TCRdb re-hosts the immuneACCESS table, in-frame sequences only. Its copies lack some clones; in the studies checked, an unresolved V gene accounts for under half of them, and the cause for the rest is not known. This sample has about 200,000 clones in its table, and around nine tenths of those were observed once. 3.5% to 4% of the sample is held by the ten biggest clonotypes. The specimen sequenced was PBMCs or T cells enriched from blood (not recorded which). The receptors here all came from a woman aged 25 to 39 with acute COVID-19.

This chain connects TRBV5-5 to TRBJ2-7; no reliable D call. The V and J ends lost 0 bases and 3 bases respectively, with 10 bases between them. The CDR3 covers 14 residues. CDR1 is SGHKS and CDR2 is YYEKEE in the germline V gene (reference sequence). The CDR3 coding sequence is TGTGCCAGCAGCTTGGGCGACACTCGCTACGAGCAGTACTTC. It specifies CASSLGDTRYEQYF. Based on the CDR3 plus reference TRBV5-5 and TRBJ2-7, the full variable domain is DAGVTQSPTHLIKTRGQQVTLRCSPISGHKSVSWYQQVLGQGPQFIFQYYEKEERGRGNFPDRFSARQFPNYSSELNVNALLLGDSALYLCASSLGDTRYEQYFGPGTRLTVT.

The genes are TRBV12-5 and TRBJ2-1, with TRBD2 identical over 8 bases. The CDR3 loop spans 13 amino acids. V was clipped by 6 bases and J by 9 bases; unmatched bases: 7. CDR1 is LGHNT, CDR2 FRNRAP, per germline. DNA of the CDR3: TGTGCTAGTGGGCGGACTAGCACGGTTGAGCAGTTCTTC. Residues: CASGRTSTVEQFF.

The chain is built from TRBV27 and TRBJ2-2; 12 bases agree with TRBD2. The germline CDR1 and CDR2 sequences are MNHEY and SMNVEV (reference sequence). Trimming at V came to 11 bases and at J to 7 bases, leaving 11 bases not matched to a gene. The CDR3 has 15 amino acids. The CDR3 region is CASQSLAGGFGELFF. CDR3 in DNA: TGTGCCTCCCAATCACTAGCGGGGGGCTTCGGGGAGCTGTTTTTT.

This clone was seen a single time. The rearrangement links TRBV6-5 to TRBJ1-1; TRBD1 is a possible D gene (6 bases). Germline values: CDR1 MNHEY, CDR2 SVGAGI. This CDR3 region has 15 residues. The germline V and J ends were trimmed by 0 bases and 5 bases, with 13 bases remaining between them. This chain's CDR3 is CASSYSRDIVTEAFF. DNA of the CDR3: TGTGCCAGCAGTTACTCGAGGGACATAGTTACTGAAGCTTTCTTT.